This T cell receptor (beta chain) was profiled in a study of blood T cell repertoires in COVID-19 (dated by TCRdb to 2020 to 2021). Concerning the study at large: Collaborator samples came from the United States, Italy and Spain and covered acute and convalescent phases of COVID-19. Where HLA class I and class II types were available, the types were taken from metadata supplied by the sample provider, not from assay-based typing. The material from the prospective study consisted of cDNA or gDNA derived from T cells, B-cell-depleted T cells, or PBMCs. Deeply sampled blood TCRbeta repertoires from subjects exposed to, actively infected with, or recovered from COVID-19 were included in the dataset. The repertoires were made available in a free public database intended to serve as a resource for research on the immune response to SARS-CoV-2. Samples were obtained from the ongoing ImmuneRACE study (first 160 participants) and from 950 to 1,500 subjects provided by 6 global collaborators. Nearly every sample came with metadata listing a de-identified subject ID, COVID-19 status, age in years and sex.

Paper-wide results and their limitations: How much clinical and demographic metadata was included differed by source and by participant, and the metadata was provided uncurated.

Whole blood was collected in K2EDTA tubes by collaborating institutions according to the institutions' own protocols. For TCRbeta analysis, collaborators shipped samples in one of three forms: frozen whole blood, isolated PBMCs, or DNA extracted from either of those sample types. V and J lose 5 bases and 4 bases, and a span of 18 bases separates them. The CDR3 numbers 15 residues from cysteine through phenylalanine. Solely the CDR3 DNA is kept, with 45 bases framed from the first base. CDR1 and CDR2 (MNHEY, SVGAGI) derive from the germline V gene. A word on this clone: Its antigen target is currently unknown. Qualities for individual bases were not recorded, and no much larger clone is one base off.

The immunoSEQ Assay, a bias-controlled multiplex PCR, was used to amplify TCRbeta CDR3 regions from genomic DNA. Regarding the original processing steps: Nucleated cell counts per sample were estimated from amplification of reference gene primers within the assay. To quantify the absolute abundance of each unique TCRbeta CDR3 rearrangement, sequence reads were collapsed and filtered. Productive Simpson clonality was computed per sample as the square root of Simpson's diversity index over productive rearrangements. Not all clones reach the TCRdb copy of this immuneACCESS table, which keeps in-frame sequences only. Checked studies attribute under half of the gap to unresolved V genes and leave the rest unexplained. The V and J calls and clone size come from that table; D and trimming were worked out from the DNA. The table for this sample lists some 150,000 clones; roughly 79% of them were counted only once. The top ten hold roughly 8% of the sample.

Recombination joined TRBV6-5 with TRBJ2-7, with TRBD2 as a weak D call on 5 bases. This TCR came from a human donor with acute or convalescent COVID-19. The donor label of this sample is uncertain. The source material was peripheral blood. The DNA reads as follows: TGTGCCAGCAGTCCCGGAGACCTGGGGAGTTACGAGCAGTACTTC. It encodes CASSPGDLGSYEQYF.